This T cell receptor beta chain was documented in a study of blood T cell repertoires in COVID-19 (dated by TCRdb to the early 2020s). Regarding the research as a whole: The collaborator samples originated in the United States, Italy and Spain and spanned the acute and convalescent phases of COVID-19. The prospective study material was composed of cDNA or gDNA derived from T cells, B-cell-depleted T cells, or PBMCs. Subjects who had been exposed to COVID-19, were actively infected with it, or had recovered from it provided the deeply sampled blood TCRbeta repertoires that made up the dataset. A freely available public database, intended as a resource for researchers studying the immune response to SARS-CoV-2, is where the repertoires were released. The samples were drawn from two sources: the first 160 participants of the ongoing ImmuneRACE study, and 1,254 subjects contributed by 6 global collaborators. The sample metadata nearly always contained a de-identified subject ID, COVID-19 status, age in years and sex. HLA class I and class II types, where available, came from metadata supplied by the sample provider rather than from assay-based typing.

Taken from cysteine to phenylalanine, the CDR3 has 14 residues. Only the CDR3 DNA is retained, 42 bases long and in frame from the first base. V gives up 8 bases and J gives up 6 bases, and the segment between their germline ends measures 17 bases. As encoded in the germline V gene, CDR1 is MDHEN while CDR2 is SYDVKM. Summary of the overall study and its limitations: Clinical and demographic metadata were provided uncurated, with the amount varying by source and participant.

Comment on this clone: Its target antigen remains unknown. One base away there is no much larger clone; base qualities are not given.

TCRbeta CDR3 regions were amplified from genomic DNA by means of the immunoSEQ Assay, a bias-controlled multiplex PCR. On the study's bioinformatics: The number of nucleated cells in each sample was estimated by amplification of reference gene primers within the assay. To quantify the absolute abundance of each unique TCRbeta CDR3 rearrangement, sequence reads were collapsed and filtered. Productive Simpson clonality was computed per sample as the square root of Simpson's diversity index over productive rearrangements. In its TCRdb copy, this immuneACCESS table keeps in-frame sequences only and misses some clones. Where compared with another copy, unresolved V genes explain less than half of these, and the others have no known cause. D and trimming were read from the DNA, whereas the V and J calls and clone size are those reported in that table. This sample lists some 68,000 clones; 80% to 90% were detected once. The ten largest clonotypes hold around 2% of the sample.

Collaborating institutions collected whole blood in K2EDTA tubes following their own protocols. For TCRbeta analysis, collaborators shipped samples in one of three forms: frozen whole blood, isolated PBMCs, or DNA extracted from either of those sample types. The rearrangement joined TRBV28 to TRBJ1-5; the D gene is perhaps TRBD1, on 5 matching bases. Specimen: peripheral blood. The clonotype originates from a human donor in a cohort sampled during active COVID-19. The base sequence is TGTGCCAGCCGCCCCCCGGGGGGATCTCAGCCCCAGCATTTT. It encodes CASRPPGGSQPQHF.